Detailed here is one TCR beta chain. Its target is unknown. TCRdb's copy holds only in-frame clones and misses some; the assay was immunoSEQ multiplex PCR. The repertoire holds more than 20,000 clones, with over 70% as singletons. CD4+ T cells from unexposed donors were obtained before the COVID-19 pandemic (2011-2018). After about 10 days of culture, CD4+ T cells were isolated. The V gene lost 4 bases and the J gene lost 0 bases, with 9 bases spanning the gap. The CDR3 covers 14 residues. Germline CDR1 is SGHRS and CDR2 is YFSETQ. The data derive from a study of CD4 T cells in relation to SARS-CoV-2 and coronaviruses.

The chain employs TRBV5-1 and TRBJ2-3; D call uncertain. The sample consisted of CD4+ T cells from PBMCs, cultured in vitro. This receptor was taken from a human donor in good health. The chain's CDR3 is CASSHGSSTDTQYF. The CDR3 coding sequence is TGCGCCAGCAGCCACGGGTCAAGCACAGATACGCAGTATTTT.